The next 14 T cell receptor beta chains were all read from a single sample in a study of cytomegalovirus exposure and HLA in healthy donors. Some clones are missing from TCRdb's copy, which holds only in-frame ones; the method was immunoSEQ multiplex PCR. The sample records 300,000 to 450,000 clones, more than 80% being singletons. Source material: PBMCs. The receptors shown here come from a young woman in good health and CMV-seronegative.

In its sample, this clone was seen once. V is TRBV6-5 and J is TRBJ2-1, with 14 bases fitting TRBD2. This CDR3 spans 15 amino acids. CDR1 and CDR2 (germline): MNHEY, SVGAGI. J lost 10 bases, V lost 5 bases, and 7 bases had no gene match. For the CDR3, the DNA is TGTGCCAGCAGTGCCGGACTAGCGGGGGGCGGGGAGCAGTTCTTC. This translates into CASSAGLAGGGEQFF.

J is TRBJ2-7 and V is TRBV5-1, with TRBD2 as a possible D gene (6 bases). The V gene's germline CDR1 is SGHRS and CDR2 YFSETQ. The CDR3 has 16 residues. V dropped 4 bases and J dropped 0 bases, with 17 bases sitting between them. This chain's CDR3 is CASSPLGGLASYEQYF. Written as DNA, the CDR3 is TGCGCCAGCAGCCCCTTGGGGGGACTGGCCTCCTACGAGCAGTACTTC. Using reference TRBV5-1 and TRBJ2-7 for the parts outside the CDR3, the full variable domain is KAGVTQTPRYLIKTRGQQVTLSCSPISGHRSVSWYQQTPGQGLQFLFEYFSETQRNKGNFPGRFSGRQFSNSRSEMNVSTLELGDSALYLCASSPLGGLASYEQYFGPGTRLTVT.

The chain uses TRBV25-1 and TRBJ1-3; D might be TRBD1 (6 bases). The CDR3 spans 15 residues. V gave up 1 base and J gave up 2 bases, with 9 bases separating them. From germline, CDR1 is MGHDK and CDR2 SYGVNS. The CDR3 spells CASSEFGQTGNTIYF. The DNA for the CDR3 is TGTGCCAGCAGTGAATTCGGACAGACTGGAAACACCATATATTTT.

V gene TRBV30 combines with J gene TRBJ2-5; 10 bases agree with TRBD1. This CDR3 has 15 residues. V lost 5 bases, J lost 0 bases, and 6 bases stayed unmatched. CDR1 and CDR2 from the germline V gene are GTSNPN and SVGIG (reference sequence). The CDR3, as DNA: TGTGCCTGGGGCCCTGGACAGGGGGACCAAGAGACCCAGTACTTC. Its protein is CAWGPGQGDQETQYF.

The chain uses TRBV6-1 and TRBJ2-7; D is undetermined. CDR3 length: 12 residues. V shed 2 bases and J shed 7 bases, with 9 bases lying between them. Germline-derived CDR1 and CDR2 are MNHNS and SASEGT. CDR3 sequence (DNA): TGTGCCAGCAGTGAAAATCTTATGGAGCAGTACTTC. Translation: CASSENLMEQYF.

This rearrangement joins TRBV4-1 to TRBJ2-5, with 9 bases matching TRBD2. Germline V gene lookup returns CDR1 MGHRA and CDR2 YSYEKL. CDR3 length equals 14 residues. Losses at the gene ends were 3 bases for V and 7 bases for J; bases not matched to a gene: 6. CDR3 DNA: TGCGCCAGCAGCCAGAAAGCGGGAGGAGGGACCCAGTACTTC. Translation gives CASSQKAGGGTQYF.

This rearrangement joins TRBV27 to TRBJ2-5; possibly TRBD1 for D (6 bases). The CDR3 is made up of 15 amino acids. Germline V gene lookup returns CDR1 MNHEY and CDR2 SMNVEV (reference sequence). Trimming shortened V by 6 bases and J by 9 bases, and 23 bases separated the two germline ends. In nucleotides, the CDR3 is TGTGCCAGCAGCCCCGTACAGGGCACGTGGAAGGCCCAGTACTTC. Translation gives CASSPVQGTWKAQYF.

The rearrangement joins TRBV28 to TRBJ1-1; D is possibly TRBD1 (6 bases). Looked up from germline, CDR1 is MDHEN and CDR2 is SYDVKM. The length of the CDR3 is 14 residues. V lost 4 bases and J lost 3, with 12 bases in between. CDR3 DNA: TGTGCCAGCAGTTCCTACAGGGCAGACACTGAAGCTTTCTTT. This translates into CASSSYRADTEAFF.

The V call is TRBV19, the J call TRBJ1-5; weak D call: TRBD1 (5 bases). The V gene lost 5 bases and the J gene lost 0 bases, with 14 bases spanning the gap. This CDR3 region has 16 residues. Germline values: CDR1 LNHDA, CDR2 SQIVND (reference sequence). The CDR3 coding sequence is TGTGCCAGTAGTCGTCCCCGGACACCTAGCAATCAGCCCCAGCATTTT. Its translation is CASSRPRTPSNQPQHF. Filled out from reference TRBV19 and TRBJ1-5, the complete variable domain reads DGGITQSPKYLFRKEGQNVTLSCEQNLNHDAMYWYRQDPGQGLRLIYYSQIVNDFQKGDIAEGYSVSREKKESFPLTVTSAQKNPTAFYLCASSRPRTPSNQPQHFGDGTRLSIL.

The V gene is TRBV18, the J gene TRBJ2-3; no reliable D call. Germline CDR1 reads KGHSH; CDR2 reads LQKENI. Trimming shortened V by 2 bases and J by 3 bases, and 9 bases separated the two germline ends. This CDR3 is built from 14 residues. CDR3 sequence: CASSPVLKTDTQYF. CDR3 nucleotides: TGTGCCAGCTCACCAGTACTCAAGACAGATACGCAGTATTTT. The variable domain in full, with the rest retrieved from reference TRBV18 and TRBJ2-3, is NAGVMQNPRHLVRRRGQEARLRCSPMKGHSHVYWYRQLPEEGLKFMVYLQKENIIDESGMPKERFSAEFPKEGPSILRIQQVVRGDSAAYFCASSPVLKTDTQYFGPGTRLTVL.

The chain couples TRBV5-1 to TRBJ2-1; the D gene is possibly TRBD2 (5 bases). The germline V and J ends were trimmed by 6 bases and 5 bases, with 15 bases remaining between them. The CDR3 consists of 14 residues. The germline V gene has CDR1 SGHRS and CDR2 YFSETQ. The CDR3 sequence: CASISRGGNNEQFF. The CDR3 DNA reads as TGCGCCAGCATATCTCGCGGAGGAAACAATGAGCAGTTCTTC.

The chain links TRBV6-6 to TRBJ2-3, with D perhaps TRBD1 (5 bases). This CDR3 is 15 amino acids long. Between the trimmed V and J ends, which lost 2 bases and 1 base, there was a span of 10 bases. Germline CDR1 and CDR2: MNHNY and SVGAGI (reference sequence). CDR3 in DNA: TGTGCCAGCAGTTACCAGGGTAGCCGCACAGATACGCAGTATTTT. Translation gives CASSYQGSRTDTQYF.

This sequence joins TRBV18 and TRBJ2-7, with no clear D. CDR3 length equals 14 residues. The V gene lost 4 bases and the J gene lost 3 bases, with 13 bases spanning the gap. The V gene's germline CDR1 is KGHSH and CDR2 LQKENI. The CDR3 here is CASSLGTVVYEQYF. DNA of the CDR3: TGTGCCAGCTCACTGGGTACAGTCGTCTACGAGCAGTACTTC.

The chain is built from TRBV7-8 and TRBJ1-5; D is unresolved. This CDR3 region has 12 residues. V dropped 1 base and J dropped 6 bases, with 4 bases sitting between them. Germline V gene lookup returns CDR1 SGHVS and CDR2 FQNEAQ. The CDR3 here is CASSLGAQPQHF. CDR3 bases: TGTGCCAGCAGCTTAGGGGCTCAGCCCCAGCATTTT.